The 22 T cell receptor beta chains listed next were all sequenced from one sample in a study of human T cells and chemical hapten exposure. Unfractionated whole blood was the source of the extracted total RNA. TCRdb recomputed calls from the 5' RACE reads with MiXCR, one row per CDR3 protein. Seen here are 110,000 or so distinct CDR3 sequences, 15% to 20% observed once, and the top ten hold 2.5% to 3%. Receptors originate from a human donor in good health.

V usage is TRBV5-1 and J usage is TRBJ1-1; 8 bases line up with TRBD1. This CDR3 is 15 amino acids long. The V segment lost 7 bases and the J segment 4 bases; nucleotides outside the gene matches: 12. Per the germline V gene, CDR1 is SGHRS and CDR2 is YFSETQ. CDR3 DNA: TGCGCCAGCTATGACAGGGGTGGTGTGGGCACTGAAGCTTTCTTT. This sequence encodes CASYDRGGVGTEAFF.

The CDR3 DNA sequence: TGTGCCAGCAGTGCACCCTCTGGGGCCAACGTCCTGACTTTC. Translating it yields CASSAPSGANVLTF. J is TRBJ2-6 and V is TRBV27, with D hard to call. CDR1 and CDR2 from the germline V gene are MNHEY and SMNVEV (reference sequence). The CDR3 is 14 residues long. V lost 5 bases, J lost 0 bases, and 5 bases lay in between.

This clonotype showed up many times. This sequence joins TRBV12-3 or TRBV12-4 and TRBJ1-2; D not certain. Trimming left V 6 bases short and J 6 bases short, with 11 bases between. The length of the CDR3 is 12 residues. CDR3 coding DNA: TGTGCCAGCAGCCTTAGCTTCGATGGCTACACCTTC. Its protein product is CASSLSFDGYTF.

This clonotype was seen a few times. The chain couples TRBV4-1 to TRBJ2-2, with 8 bases fitting TRBD1. There are 18 residues in the CDR3. V lost 0 bases and J lost 0; bases outside the gene matches: 6. Germline-derived CDR1 and CDR2 are MGHRA and YSYEKL. The CDR3 region has the DNA TGCGCCAGCAGCCAAGAAGGCCAGGGGGCTTCGAACACCGGGGAGCTGTTTTTT. It specifies CASSQEGQGASNTGELFF.

This clonotype was detected a few times. The CDR3, as DNA: TGCAGCGTTGAGGGGCAAGCGAACACTGAAGCTTTCTTT. It encodes CSVEGQANTEAFF. The V gene is TRBV29-1, the J gene TRBJ1-1, with D possibly TRBD1 on 5 matching bases. The CDR3 has 13 amino acids. Germline CDR1 and CDR2: SQVTM and ANQGSEA. V lost 3 bases to trimming and J lost 1 base, with 9 bases between them.

This chain links TRBV4-1 with TRBJ2-1; the D gene is possibly TRBD2 (6 bases). The V and J ends lost 2 bases and 5 bases respectively, with 19 bases between them. Germline loops: CDR1 MGHRA, CDR2 YSYEKL. This CDR3 region has 17 residues. CDR3 residues: CASSQPPGDIADNEQFF. Here the CDR3 DNA reads TGCGCCAGCAGCCAACCCCCGGGCGATATAGCGGACAATGAGCAGTTCTTC.

V is TRBV20-1 and J is TRBJ2-1; D ambiguous. Germline values: CDR1 DFQATT, CDR2 SNEGSKA (reference sequence). This CDR3 is 15 amino acids long. Trimming took off 4 bases at V and 2 bases at J, with 15 bases between the two ends. The CDR3 region has the DNA TGCAGTGCTACTGGGGTCCCTTTTACCTACAATGAGCAGTTCTTC. Protein sequence: CSATGVPFTYNEQFF.

This chain uses TRBV4-1 with TRBJ1-4; D uncertain. In germline, CDR1 is MGHRA, CDR2 YSYEKL. V lost 6 bases to trimming and J lost 8 bases, with 10 bases between them. The CDR3 covers 12 residues. CDR3 region: CASRGFEEKLFF. In DNA, the CDR3 is TGCGCCAGCAGGGGTTTTGAGGAAAAACTGTTTTTT.

This clonotype was detected only a few times. V and J are TRBV7-9 and TRBJ1-1, with 7 bases that match TRBD1. The CDR3 contains 16 residues. CDR1 is SEHNR and CDR2 is FQNEAQ in the germline V gene (reference sequence). V lost 4 bases, J lost 4 bases, and 12 bases stayed unmatched. The CDR3 spells CASSWDPTGWSTEAFF. The CDR3 nucleotides are TGTGCCAGCAGCTGGGACCCGACAGGGTGGAGCACTGAAGCTTTCTTT.

This clonotype was detected only a few times. This rearrangement joins TRBV28 to TRBJ2-7; TRBD1 is a possible D gene (5 bases). The CDR3 extends over 15 amino acids. In germline, CDR1 is MDHEN, CDR2 SYDVKM. With 10 bases removed from V and 0 bases from J, the gap between germline ends came to 19 bases. CDR3 region: CATTTAKDTSYEQYF. The DNA for the CDR3 is TGTGCCACCACGACAGCGAAGGATACCTCCTACGAGCAGTACTTC.

The table lists this clonotype with many counts. This rearrangement joins TRBV5-4 to TRBJ2-5; 9 positions match TRBD1. V dropped 5 bases and J dropped 1; count of bases not matched to a gene: 12. The CDR3 sequence is 17 residues long. From germline, CDR1 is SGHNT and CDR2 YYREEE (reference sequence). CDR3 sequence reads: CASRGRTGAFAQETQYF. Here the CDR3 DNA reads TGTGCCAGCAGGGGCAGGACAGGGGCCTTTGCCCAAGAGACCCAGTACTTC.

CDR3 DNA: TGCGCCAGCAGCTTGGCCGCAGTGAACACCGGGGAGCTGTTTTTT. Protein sequence: CASSLAAVNTGELFF. V and J are TRBV5-1 and TRBJ2-2; D gene ambiguous. CDR1 is SGHRS and CDR2 is YFSETQ in the germline V gene. The V and J ends lost 0 bases and 1 base respectively, with 7 bases between them. The CDR3 is 15 amino acids.

This chain uses TRBV20-1 with TRBJ2-7; D possibly corresponds to TRBD2 (5 bases). The CDR3 runs 12 residues. The V and J ends lost 6 bases and 4 bases respectively, with 13 bases between them. CDR1 DFQATT and CDR2 SNEGSKA come from the germline V gene (reference sequence). The CDR3 sequence is CSAQDRGYEQYF. In nucleotides, the CDR3 is TGCAGTGCCCAGGATCGCGGGTACGAGCAGTACTTC.

This clonotype was detected only a few times. The V call is TRBV7-9, the J call TRBJ1-6, with TRBD1 matching 7 bases. V was clipped by 2 bases and J by 9 bases; unmatched bases: 4. Germline-derived CDR1 and CDR2 are SEHNR and FQNEAQ (reference sequence). The CDR3 runs to 14 residues. The CDR3 sequence is CASSLWDRASPLHF. CDR3 DNA: TGTGCCAGCAGCTTATGGGACAGAGCTTCACCCCTCCACTTT.

The CDR3 protein is CASSLIEADTQYF. CDR3 in DNA: TGTGCCAGCAGCTTGATAGAGGCAGATACGCAGTATTTT. The genes are TRBV5-4 and TRBJ2-3; D is uncertain. This CDR3 is built from 13 residues. CDR1 SGHNT and CDR2 YYREEE come from the germline V gene (reference sequence). Trimming took off 1 base at V and 4 bases at J, with 7 bases between the two ends.

The table lists this clonotype with a count of one. The chain is built from TRBV28 and TRBJ2-7; the D is unclear. The germline gives CDR1 MDHEN, CDR2 SYDVKM. The CDR3 is made up of 10 amino acids. The V end lost 10 bases, the J end lost 6 bases, and 10 bases lay between the germline ends. The CDR3 bases are TGTGCCACCATCAGTGGCGAGCAGTACTTC. It translates to CATISGEQYF.

This clonotype was found a few times. The J gene is TRBJ2-3, the V gene TRBV20-1; D might be TRBD2 (5 bases). Trimming took 6 bases from V and 6 from J, leaving 22 bases between them. The V gene's germline CDR1 is DFQATT and CDR2 SNEGSKA (reference sequence). The CDR3 spans 15 residues. This CDR3 is CSAERVLVAGDTQYF. CDR3 in DNA: TGCAGTGCCGAGAGGGTGTTGGTGGCTGGTGATACGCAGTATTTT.

The chain links TRBV11-1 to TRBJ2-7; 14 bases map to TRBD2. Germline V gives CDR1 SGHAT, CDR2 FQDESV (reference sequence). CDR3 length equals 15 residues. The V gene end was trimmed by 4 bases and the J gene end by 9 bases; junction bases not matched to a gene: 8. The CDR3 nucleotides are TGTGCCAGCAGCTCCACCGGGACTAGCGGGAGTGGGCAGTACTTC. Its translation is CASSSTGTSGSGQYF.

This clonotype was seen a handful of times. The rearrangement uses TRBV10-1 and TRBJ2-3, with 8 bases identical to TRBD2. The V gene's germline CDR1 is WNHNN and CDR2 SYGVQD (reference sequence). This CDR3 has 15 residues. Trimming at V came to 2 bases and at J to 0 bases, leaving 1 base not matched to a gene. CDR3 in amino acids: CASSEAGGSTDTQYF. CDR3 DNA: TGCGCCAGCAGTGAGGCGGGAGGCAGCACAGATACGCAGTATTTT.

This chain joins TRBV7-8 and TRBJ2-1; 11 bases match TRBD2. From germline, CDR1 is SGHVS and CDR2 FQNEAQ. After removal of 5 bases from V and 8 bases from J, the junction contained 11 bases not matched to a gene. The CDR3 sequence is 16 residues long. The CDR3 DNA sequence: TGTGCCAGCAGCCCAGGCCGGACTAGCGGGTACGATGAGCAGTTCTTC. This sequence encodes CASSPGRTSGYDEQFF.

This clonotype was picked up a small number of times. The chain carries TRBV5-1 and TRBJ2-3; no firm D call. Germline lookup yields CDR1 SGHRS and CDR2 YFSETQ. The CDR3 length is 14 residues. V was pared by 0 bases and J by 6 bases, with 11 bases between. The CDR3 is CASSLERPVDTQYF. CDR3 DNA: TGCGCCAGCAGCTTGGAACGACCGGTTGATACGCAGTATTTT.

This clonotype turned up a few times. The V call is TRBV25-1, the J call TRBJ2-6, with D uncertain. V lost 1 base to trimming and J lost 0 bases, with 4 bases between them. Germline V gene lookup returns CDR1 MGHDK and CDR2 SYGVNS. The CDR3 length is 15 residues. The CDR3 loop reads CASSEFASGANVLTF. The CDR3 DNA is TGTGCCAGCAGTGAATTTGCCTCTGGGGCCAACGTCCTGACTTTC.